The source of this T cell receptor (beta chain) is a study of blood T cell repertoires in COVID-19. The table lists this clone with a count of one. Authors' data handling: Cell counts per sample came from amplifying reference gene primers. Assay: immunoSEQ multiplex PCR; the TCRdb copy retains only in-frame clones and omits some. The DNA gave D and trimming, while V, J and clone size come from that table. Of 200,000 to 250,000 clones detected, approximately 86% appear once; the ten largest clones hold 1.5% to 2%. The receptor was derived from a woman aged 55-69 years who had recovered from COVID-19. Sequenced: peripheral blood.

The DNA for the CDR3 is TGCAGCGTGCCGGGACAGGGATACGAGCAGTACTTC. This gives the protein CSVPGQGYEQYF. V gene TRBV29-1 combines with J gene TRBJ2-7; 9 bases map to TRBD1. Trimming removed 6 bases from V and 4 bases from J; junction bases left unmatched: 4. CDR1 and CDR2 from the germline V gene are SQVTM and ANQGSEA. CDR3 length equals 12 residues.